This T cell receptor beta chain is from a study of T-cell memory formation after mild COVID-19. Study-level results: Later expanders leaned CD4+, whereas clones that contracted between day 15 and 85 were balanced CD4/CD8. SARS-CoV-2 specificity was not confirmed for second-wave clones peaking on day 37. Mostly located in CM and EM were contracting CD4+ clones, with contracting CD8+ clones located in EMRA. Cross-reactive memory seemingly joined, as some responding clones were found in pre-infection memory.

This clonotype was seen a few times. Its antigen is not known. TCRdb analysed the 5' RACE reads with MiXCR anew, one entry per CDR3 protein. The table shows some 65,000 distinct CDR3 sequences, with about a sixth occurring only once. V lost 6 bases and J lost 1, with 9 bases in between. The CDR3 is 13 residues long. Germline CDR1 is MDHEN and CDR2 is SYDVKM. The TCR was taken from an adult woman who had mild COVID-19 (a few samples of this study predate the infection). Cell type and time point are not known. The sequenced material came from PBMCs or a T cell subset sorted from them (not recorded which). The chain carries TRBV28 and TRBJ2-5; no clear D gene. The CDR3 region is CASSLHPQETQYF. For the CDR3, the DNA is TGTGCCAGCAGCCTCCACCCCCAAGAGACCCAGTACTTC.